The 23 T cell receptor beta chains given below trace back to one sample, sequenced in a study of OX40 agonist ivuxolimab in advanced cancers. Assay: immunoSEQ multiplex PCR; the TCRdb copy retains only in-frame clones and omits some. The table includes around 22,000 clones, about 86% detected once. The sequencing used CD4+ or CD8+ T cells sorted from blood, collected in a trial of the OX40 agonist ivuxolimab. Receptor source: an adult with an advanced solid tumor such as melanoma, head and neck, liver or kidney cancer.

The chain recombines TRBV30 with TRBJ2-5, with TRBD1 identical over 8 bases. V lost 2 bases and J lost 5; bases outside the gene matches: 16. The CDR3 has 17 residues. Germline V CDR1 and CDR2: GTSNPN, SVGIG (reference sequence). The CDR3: CAWSSPTGVLRVETQYF. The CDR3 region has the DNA TGTGCCTGGAGTTCCCCGACAGGGGTTCTTCGAGTGGAGACCCAGTACTTC.

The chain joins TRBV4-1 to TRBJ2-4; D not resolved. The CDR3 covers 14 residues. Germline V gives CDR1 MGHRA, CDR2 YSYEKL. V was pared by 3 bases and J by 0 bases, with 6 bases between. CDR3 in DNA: TGCGCCAGCAGCCAGAATCTAGCCAAAAACATTCAGTACTTC. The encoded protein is CASSQNLAKNIQYF.

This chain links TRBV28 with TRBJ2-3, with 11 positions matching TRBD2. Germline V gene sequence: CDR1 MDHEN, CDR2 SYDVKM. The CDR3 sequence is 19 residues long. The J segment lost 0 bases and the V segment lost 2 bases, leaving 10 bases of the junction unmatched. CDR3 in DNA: TGTGCCAGCAGTTTAGGGCTAGCGGGAGGAGTACCTAGCACAGATACGCAGTATTTT. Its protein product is CASSLGLAGGVPSTDTQYF.

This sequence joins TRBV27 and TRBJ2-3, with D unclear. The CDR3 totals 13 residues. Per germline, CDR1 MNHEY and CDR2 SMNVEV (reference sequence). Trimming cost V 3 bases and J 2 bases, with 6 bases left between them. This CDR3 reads CASSFWTTDTQYF. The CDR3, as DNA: TGTGCCAGCAGTTTTTGGACCACAGATACGCAGTATTTT.

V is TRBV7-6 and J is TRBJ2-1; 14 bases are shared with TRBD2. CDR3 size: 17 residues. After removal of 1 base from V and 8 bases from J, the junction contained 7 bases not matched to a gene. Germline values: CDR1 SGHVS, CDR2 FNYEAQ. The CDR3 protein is CASSLVGLAGGKDEQFF. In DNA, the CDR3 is TGTGCCAGCAGCTTAGTCGGACTAGCGGGAGGAAAGGATGAGCAGTTCTTC. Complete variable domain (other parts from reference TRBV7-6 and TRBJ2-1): GAGVSQSPRYKVTKRGQDVALRCDPISGHVSLYWYRQALGQGPEFLTYFNYEAQQDKSGLPNDRFSAERPEGSISTLTIQRTEQRDSAMYRCASSLVGLAGGKDEQFFGPGTRLTVL.

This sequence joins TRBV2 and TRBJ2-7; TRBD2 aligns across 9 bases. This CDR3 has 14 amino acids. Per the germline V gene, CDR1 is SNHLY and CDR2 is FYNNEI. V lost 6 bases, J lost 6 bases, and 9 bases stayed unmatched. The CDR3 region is CASSPVASGIEQYF. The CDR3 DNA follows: TGTGCCAGCAGCCCAGTTGCTAGCGGGATCGAGCAGTACTTC.

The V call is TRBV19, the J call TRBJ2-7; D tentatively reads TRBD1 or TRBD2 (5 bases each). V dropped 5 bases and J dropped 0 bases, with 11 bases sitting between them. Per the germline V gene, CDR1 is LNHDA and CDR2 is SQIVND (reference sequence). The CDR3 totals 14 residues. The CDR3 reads CASSARDGSYEQYF. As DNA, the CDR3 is TGTGCCAGTAGTGCCCGGGACGGCTCCTACGAGCAGTACTTC.

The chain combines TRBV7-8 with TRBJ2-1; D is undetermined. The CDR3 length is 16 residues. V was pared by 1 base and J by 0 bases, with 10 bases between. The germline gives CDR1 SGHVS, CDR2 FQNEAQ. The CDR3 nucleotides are TGTGCCAGCAGCTTAGTACCTATACGCTCCTACAATGAGCAGTTCTTC. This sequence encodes CASSLVPIRSYNEQFF.

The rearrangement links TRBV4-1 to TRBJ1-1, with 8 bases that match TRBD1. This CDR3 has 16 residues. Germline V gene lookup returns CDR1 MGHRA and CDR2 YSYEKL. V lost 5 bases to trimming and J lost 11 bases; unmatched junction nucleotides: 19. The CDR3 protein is CASSSTPVQGAMGAFF. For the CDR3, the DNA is TGCGCCAGCAGCTCCACCCCCGTGCAGGGGGCCATGGGGGCTTTCTTT.

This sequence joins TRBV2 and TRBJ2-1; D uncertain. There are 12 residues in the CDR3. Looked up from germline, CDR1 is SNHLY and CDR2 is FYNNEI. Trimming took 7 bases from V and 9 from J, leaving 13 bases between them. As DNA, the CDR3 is TGTGCCAGCACCGCCCAAGTGGCTGAGCAGTTCTTC. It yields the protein CASTAQVAEQFF.

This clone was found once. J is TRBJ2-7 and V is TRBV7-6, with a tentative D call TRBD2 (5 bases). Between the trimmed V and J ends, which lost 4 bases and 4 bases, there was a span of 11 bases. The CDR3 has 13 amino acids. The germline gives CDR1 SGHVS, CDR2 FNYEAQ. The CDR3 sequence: CASSSRDGYEQYF. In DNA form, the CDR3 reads TGTGCCAGCAGCTCCCGGGATGGGTACGAGCAGTACTTC.

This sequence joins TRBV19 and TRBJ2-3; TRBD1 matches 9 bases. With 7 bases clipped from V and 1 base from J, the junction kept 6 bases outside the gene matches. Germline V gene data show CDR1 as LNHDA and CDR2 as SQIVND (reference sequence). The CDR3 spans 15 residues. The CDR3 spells CASNPQGARTDTQYF. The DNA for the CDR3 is TGTGCCAGTAACCCACAGGGGGCTCGCACAGATACGCAGTATTTT.

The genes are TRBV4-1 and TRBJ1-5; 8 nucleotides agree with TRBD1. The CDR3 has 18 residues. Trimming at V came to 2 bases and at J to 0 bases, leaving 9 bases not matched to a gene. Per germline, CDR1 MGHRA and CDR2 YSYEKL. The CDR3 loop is CASSQNGGQVYSNQPQHF. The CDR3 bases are TGCGCCAGCAGCCAAAATGGGGGACAGGTCTATAGCAATCAGCCCCAGCATTTT.

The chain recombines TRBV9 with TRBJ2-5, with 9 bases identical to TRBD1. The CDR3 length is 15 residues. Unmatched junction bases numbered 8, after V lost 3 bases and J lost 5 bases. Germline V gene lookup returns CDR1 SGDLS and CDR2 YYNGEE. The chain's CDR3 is CASSAGQGMAETQYF. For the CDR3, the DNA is TGTGCCAGCAGCGCGGGACAGGGAATGGCGGAGACCCAGTACTTC.

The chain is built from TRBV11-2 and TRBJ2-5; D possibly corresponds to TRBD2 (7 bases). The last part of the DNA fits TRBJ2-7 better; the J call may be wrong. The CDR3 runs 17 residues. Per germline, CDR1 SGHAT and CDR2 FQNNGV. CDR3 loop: CASSFGGGVQNSYEQYF. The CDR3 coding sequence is TGTGCCAGCAGCTTCGGAGGGGGGGTTCAGAACTCCTACGAGCAGTACTTC.

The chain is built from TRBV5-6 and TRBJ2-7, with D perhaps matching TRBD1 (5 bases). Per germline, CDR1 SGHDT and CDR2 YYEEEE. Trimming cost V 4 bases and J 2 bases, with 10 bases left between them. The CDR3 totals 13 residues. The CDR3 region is CASSPTGTYEQYF. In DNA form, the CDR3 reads TGTGCCAGCAGCCCAACAGGTACCTACGAGCAGTACTTC.

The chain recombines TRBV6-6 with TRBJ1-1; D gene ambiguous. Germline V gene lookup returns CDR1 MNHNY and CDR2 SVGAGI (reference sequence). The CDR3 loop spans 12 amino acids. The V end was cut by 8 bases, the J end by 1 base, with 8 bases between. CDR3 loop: CASAAQNTEAFF. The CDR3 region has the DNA TGTGCCAGCGCTGCACAGAACACTGAAGCTTTCTTT.

CDR3 region: CACLPGQGKTEAFF. The CDR3 bases are TGTGCCTGTTTGCCGGGACAGGGAAAGACTGAAGCTTTCTTT. V is TRBV7-8 and J is TRBJ1-1, with 9 bases that match TRBD1. CDR1 SGHVS and CDR2 FQNEAQ come from the germline V gene. The V and J ends lost 11 bases and 5 bases, in that order; junction bases with no gene match: 12. The CDR3 covers 14 residues.

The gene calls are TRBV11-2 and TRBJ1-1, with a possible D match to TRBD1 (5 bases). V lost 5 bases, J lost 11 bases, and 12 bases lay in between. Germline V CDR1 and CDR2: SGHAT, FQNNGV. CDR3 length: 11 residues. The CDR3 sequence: CASSPGLGAFF. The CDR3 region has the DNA TGTGCCAGCAGCCCGGGGCTCGGGGCTTTCTTT. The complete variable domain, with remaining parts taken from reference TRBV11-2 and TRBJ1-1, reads EAGVAQSPRYKIIEKRQSVAFWCNPISGHATLYWYQQILGQGPKLLIQFQNNGVVDDSQLPKDRFSAERLKGVDSTLKIQPAKLEDSAVYLCASSPGLGAFFGQGTRLTVV.

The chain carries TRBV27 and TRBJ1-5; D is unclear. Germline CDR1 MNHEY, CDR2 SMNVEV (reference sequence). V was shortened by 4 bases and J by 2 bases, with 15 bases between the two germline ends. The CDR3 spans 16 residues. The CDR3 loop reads CASSSGVTFRNQPQHF. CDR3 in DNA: TGTGCCAGCAGTTCAGGTGTGACCTTTCGCAATCAGCCCCAGCATTTT.

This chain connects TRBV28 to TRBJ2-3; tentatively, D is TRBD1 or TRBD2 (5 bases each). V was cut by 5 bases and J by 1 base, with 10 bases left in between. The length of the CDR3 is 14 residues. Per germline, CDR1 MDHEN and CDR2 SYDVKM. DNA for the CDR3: TGTGCCAGCAGTCTTATGGGGGGCACAGATACGCAGTATTTT. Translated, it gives CASSLMGGTDTQYF.

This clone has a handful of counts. The CDR3 bases are TGTGCCAGCAGTTACGGGAGGGAGGGCAATCAGCCCCAGCATTTT. Residues: CASSYGREGNQPQHF. The rearrangement uses TRBV6-5 and TRBJ1-5; D is undetermined. In germline, CDR1 is MNHEY, CDR2 SVGAGI. The CDR3 loop spans 15 amino acids. V was clipped by 2 bases and J by 2 bases, with 10 bases between them.

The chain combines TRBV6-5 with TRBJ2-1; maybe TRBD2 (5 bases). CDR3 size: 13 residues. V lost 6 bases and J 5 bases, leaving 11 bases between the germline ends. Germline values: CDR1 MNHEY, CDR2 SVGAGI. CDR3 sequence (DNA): TGTGCCAGCAGGCAAACTAGAAACAATGAGCAGTTCTTC. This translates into CASRQTRNNEQFF.